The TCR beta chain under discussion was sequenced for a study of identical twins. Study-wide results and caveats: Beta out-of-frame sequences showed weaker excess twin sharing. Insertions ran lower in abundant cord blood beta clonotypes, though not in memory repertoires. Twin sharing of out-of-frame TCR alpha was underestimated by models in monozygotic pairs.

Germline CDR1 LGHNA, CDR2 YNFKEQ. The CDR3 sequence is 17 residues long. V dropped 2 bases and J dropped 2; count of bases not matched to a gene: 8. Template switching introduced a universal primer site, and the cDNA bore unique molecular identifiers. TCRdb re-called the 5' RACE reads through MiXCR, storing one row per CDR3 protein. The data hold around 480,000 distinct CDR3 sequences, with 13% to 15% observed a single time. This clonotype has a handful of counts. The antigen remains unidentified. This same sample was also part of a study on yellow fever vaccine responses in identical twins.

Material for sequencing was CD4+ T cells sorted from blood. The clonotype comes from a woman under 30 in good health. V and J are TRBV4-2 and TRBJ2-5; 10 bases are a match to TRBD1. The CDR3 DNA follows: TGTGCCAGCAGCCAACCCCGAGGGACAGGGGTTCAAGAGACCCAGTACTTC. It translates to CASSQPRGTGVQETQYF.